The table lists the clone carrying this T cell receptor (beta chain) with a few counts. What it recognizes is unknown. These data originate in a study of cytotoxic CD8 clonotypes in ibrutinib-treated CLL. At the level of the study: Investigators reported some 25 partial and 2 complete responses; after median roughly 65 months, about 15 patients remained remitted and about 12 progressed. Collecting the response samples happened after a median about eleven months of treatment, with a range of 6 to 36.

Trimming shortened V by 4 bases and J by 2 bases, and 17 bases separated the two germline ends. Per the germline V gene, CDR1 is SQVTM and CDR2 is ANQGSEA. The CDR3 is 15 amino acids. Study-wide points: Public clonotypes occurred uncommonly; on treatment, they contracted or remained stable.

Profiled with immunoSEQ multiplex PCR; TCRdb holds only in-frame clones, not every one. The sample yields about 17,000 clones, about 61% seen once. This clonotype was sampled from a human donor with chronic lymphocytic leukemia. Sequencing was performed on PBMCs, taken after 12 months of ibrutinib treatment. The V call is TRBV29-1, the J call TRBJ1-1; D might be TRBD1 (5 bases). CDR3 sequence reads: CSVVIPGPQNTEAFF. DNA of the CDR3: TGCAGCGTTGTAATCCCGGGACCCCAAAACACTGAAGCTTTCTTT.